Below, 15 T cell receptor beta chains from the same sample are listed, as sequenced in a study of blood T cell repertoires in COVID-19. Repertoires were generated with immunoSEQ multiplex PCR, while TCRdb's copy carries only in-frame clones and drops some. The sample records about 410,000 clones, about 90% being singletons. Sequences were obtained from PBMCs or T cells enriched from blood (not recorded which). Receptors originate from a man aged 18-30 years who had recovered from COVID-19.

CDR3 loop: CAIGAEIYNSPLHF. The CDR3, as DNA: TGTGCCATCGGGGCAGAGATCTATAATTCACCCCTCCACTTT. This chain joins TRBV10-3 and TRBJ1-6, with a weak D call TRBD1 (5 bases). This CDR3 has 14 amino acids. Trimming shortened V by 8 bases and J by 3 bases, and 11 bases separated the two germline ends. Germline V gene lookup returns CDR1 ENHRY and CDR2 SYGVKD.

The DNA for the CDR3 is TGTGCCAGTAGTGTATCCTTGGACAGGGGAGCTGAAGCTTTCTTT. Protein product: CASSVSLDRGAEAFF. This chain links TRBV19 with TRBJ1-1, with 9 bases matching TRBD1. Germline CDR1 LNHDA, CDR2 SQIVND (reference sequence). The CDR3 has 15 amino acids. The ends lost 5 bases at V and 6 bases at J; junction bases unmatched: 10.

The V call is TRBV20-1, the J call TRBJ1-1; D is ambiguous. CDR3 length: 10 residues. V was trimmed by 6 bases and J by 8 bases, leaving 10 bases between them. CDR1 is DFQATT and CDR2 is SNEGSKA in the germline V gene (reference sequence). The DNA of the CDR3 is TGCAGTGCAAAGCGGGAGGAAGCTTTCTTT. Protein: CSAKREEAFF.

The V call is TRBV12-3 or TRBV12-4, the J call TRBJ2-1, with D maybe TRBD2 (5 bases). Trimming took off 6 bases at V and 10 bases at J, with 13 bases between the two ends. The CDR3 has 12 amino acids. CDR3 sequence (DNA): TGTGCCAGCAGCTCGGACTCGGGAGAGCAGTTCTTC. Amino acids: CASSSDSGEQFF.

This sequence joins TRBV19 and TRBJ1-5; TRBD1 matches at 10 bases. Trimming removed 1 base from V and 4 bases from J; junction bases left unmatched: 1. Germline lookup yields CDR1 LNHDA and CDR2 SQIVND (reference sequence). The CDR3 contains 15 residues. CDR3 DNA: TGTGCCAGTAGTATAGGGGGACAGGGGAATCAGCCCCAGCATTTT. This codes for CASSIGGQGNQPQHF.

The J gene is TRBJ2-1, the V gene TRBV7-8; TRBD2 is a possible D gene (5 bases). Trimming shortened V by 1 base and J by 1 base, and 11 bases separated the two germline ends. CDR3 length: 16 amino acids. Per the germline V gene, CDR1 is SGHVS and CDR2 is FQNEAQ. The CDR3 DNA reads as TGTGCCAGCAGCTTAGACGGCCCGGGGTCCTACAATGAGCAGTTCTTC. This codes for CASSLDGPGSYNEQFF.

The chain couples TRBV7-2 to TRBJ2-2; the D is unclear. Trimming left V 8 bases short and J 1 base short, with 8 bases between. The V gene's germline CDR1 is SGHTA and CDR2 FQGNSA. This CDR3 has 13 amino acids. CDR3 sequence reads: CASVAGNTGELFF. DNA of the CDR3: TGTGCCAGCGTCGCCGGGAACACCGGGGAGCTGTTTTTT.

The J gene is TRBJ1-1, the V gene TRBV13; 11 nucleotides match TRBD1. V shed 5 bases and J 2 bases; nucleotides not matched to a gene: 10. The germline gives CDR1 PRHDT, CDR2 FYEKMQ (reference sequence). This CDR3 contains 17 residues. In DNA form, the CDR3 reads TGTGCCAGCAGCCCCTCAAGGACAGGGGGCCTAAACACTGAAGCTTTCTTT. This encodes CASSPSRTGGLNTEAFF.

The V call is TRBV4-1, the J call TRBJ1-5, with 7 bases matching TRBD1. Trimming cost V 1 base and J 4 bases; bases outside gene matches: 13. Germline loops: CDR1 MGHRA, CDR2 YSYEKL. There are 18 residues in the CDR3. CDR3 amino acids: CASSQGGGRDKTNQPQHF. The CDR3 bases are TGCGCCAGCAGCCAAGGAGGGGGCCGAGACAAAACAAATCAGCCCCAGCATTTT.

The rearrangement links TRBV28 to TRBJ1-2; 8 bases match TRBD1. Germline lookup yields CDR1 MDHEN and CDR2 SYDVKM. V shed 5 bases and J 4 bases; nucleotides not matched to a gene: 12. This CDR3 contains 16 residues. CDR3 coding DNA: TGTGCCAGCAGTATAACCACAGGGGGTGACGGCTATGGCTACACCTTC. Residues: CASSITTGGDGYGYTF.

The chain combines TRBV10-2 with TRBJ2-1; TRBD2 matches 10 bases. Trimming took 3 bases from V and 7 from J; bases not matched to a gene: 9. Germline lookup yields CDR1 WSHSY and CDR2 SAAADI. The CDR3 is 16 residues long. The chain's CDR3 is CASSDIGLAGVNEQFF. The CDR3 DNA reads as TGCGCCAGCAGTGACATTGGGCTAGCGGGGGTAAATGAGCAGTTCTTC.

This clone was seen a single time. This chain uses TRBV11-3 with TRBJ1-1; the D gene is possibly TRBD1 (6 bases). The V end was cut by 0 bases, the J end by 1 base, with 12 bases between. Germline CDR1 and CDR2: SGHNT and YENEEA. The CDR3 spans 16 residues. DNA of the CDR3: TGTGCCAGCAGCTTAGAGGGGGCAGGACGGAACACTGAAGCTTTCTTT. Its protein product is CASSLEGAGRNTEAFF. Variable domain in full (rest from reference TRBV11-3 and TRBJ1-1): EAGVVQSPRYKIIEKKQPVAFWCNPISGHNTLYWYLQNLGQGPELLIRYENEEAVDDSQLPKDRFSAERLKGVDSTLKIQPAELGDSAVYLCASSLEGAGRNTEAFFGQGTRLTVV.

The CDR3 bases are TGCGCCAGCAGCTTTGGTGAGGGGACTGGCTATGGCTACACCTTC. Its protein is CASSFGEGTGYGYTF. The rearrangement uses TRBV5-1 and TRBJ1-2; D is possibly TRBD1 (5 bases). Trimming took off 2 bases at V and 4 bases at J, with 15 bases between the two ends. Per germline, CDR1 SGHRS and CDR2 YFSETQ. The CDR3 is made up of 15 amino acids.

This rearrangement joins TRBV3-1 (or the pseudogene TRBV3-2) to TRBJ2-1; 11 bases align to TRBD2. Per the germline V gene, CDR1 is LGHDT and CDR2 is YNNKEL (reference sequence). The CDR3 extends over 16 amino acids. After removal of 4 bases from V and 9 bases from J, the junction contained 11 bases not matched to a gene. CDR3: CASSPLAGGPVSEQFF. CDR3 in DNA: TGTGCCAGCAGCCCGTTAGCGGGGGGGCCTGTTAGTGAGCAGTTCTTC.

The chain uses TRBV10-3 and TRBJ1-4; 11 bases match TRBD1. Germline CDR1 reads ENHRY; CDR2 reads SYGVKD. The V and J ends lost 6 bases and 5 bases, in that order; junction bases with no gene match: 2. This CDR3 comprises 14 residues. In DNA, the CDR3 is TGTGCCATCAGCCGGGACAGGGGGAATGAAAAACTGTTTTTT. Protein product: CAISRDRGNEKLFF.